Presented here are 32 T cell receptor beta chains from one specimen sequenced in a study of T cell responses to AZD1222 COVID-19 vaccine. The assay was immunoSEQ multiplex PCR, and TCRdb's table has in-frame clones only and misses some. The profile shows about 200,000 clones, about 93% of them singletons. Sequenced here: peripheral blood, sampled 28 days after the second AZD1222 dose. All receptors derive from an adult who received the AZD1222 COVID-19 vaccine.

The V call is TRBV18, the J call TRBJ2-7, with 8 bases lining up with TRBD1. The CDR3 length is 13 residues. Per the germline V gene, CDR1 is KGHSH and CDR2 is LQKENI. Unmatched junction bases numbered 0, after V lost 3 bases and J lost 2 bases. CDR3 protein: CASSPDRAYEQYF. The CDR3 region has the DNA TGTGCCAGCTCACCGGACAGGGCCTACGAGCAGTACTTC.

This chain uses TRBV2 with TRBJ1-5; the match to TRBD1 covers 8 bases. J was trimmed by 6 bases and V by 0 bases; bases with no gene match: 10. Germline-derived CDR1 and CDR2 are SNHLY and FYNNEI. CDR3 length: 17 amino acids. CDR3 in amino acids: CASSEALRTGWGQPQHF. The CDR3 nucleotides are TGTGCCAGCAGTGAAGCGCTTCGGACAGGGTGGGGTCAGCCCCAGCATTTT.

The genes are TRBV2 and TRBJ1-2; D might be TRBD1 (5 bases). Per germline, CDR1 SNHLY and CDR2 FYNNEI. V was pared by 3 bases and J by 8 bases, with 19 bases between. The CDR3 is 15 residues long. CDR3 nucleotide sequence: TGTGCCAGCAGTGAGATTGATTCCTCAGGGAAAGGCTACACCTTC. Translation: CASSEIDSSGKGYTF.

The rearrangement links TRBV5-1 to TRBJ1-6, with D unclear. With 0 bases removed from V and 8 bases from J, the gap between germline ends came to 18 bases. CDR3 size: 17 residues. Germline values: CDR1 SGHRS, CDR2 YFSETQ. The CDR3 region is CASSLVVTSERDSPLHF. In DNA, the CDR3 is TGCGCCAGCAGCTTGGTCGTGACAAGCGAGAGAGATTCACCCCTCCACTTT.

This chain joins TRBV12-3 or TRBV12-4 and TRBJ1-5, with a possible D match to TRBD1 (5 bases). Trimming pared 2 bases from V and 7 bases from J, leaving 9 bases between. CDR3 size: 13 residues. CDR3 in amino acids: CASSLQGMQPQHF. DNA for the CDR3: TGTGCCAGCAGTTTACAGGGAATGCAGCCCCAGCATTTT.

CDR3 loop: CASSLTGATGELFF. The CDR3 coding sequence is TGTGCCAGCAGCTTAACAGGGGCCACCGGGGAGCTGTTTTTT. V is TRBV11-2 and J is TRBJ2-2, with TRBD1 matching 7 bases. After removal of 2 bases from V and 4 bases from J, the junction contained 1 base not matched to a gene. Germline V gene sequence: CDR1 SGHAT, CDR2 FQNNGV. This CDR3 has 14 residues. Based on the CDR3 plus reference TRBV11-2 and TRBJ2-2, the full variable domain is EAGVAQSPRYKIIEKRQSVAFWCNPISGHATLYWYQQILGQGPKLLIQFQNNGVVDDSQLPKDRFSAERLKGVDSTLKIQPAKLEDSAVYLCASSLTGATGELFFGEGSRLTVL.

The gene calls are TRBV10-3 and TRBJ1-2, with 7 nucleotides matching TRBD1. CDR3 length: 15 residues. V shed 4 bases, J shed 0 bases, and the junction held 5 bases outside the gene matches. Germline values: CDR1 ENHRY, CDR2 SYGVKD. CDR3 region: CAISGGQGANYGYTF. The CDR3, as DNA: TGTGCCATCAGTGGAGGGCAGGGGGCTAACTATGGCTACACCTTC.

The rearrangement uses TRBV10-3 and TRBJ2-1, with 8 bases aligning to TRBD2. Trimming removed 10 bases from V and 3 bases from J; junction bases left unmatched: 8. Germline V CDR1 and CDR2: ENHRY, SYGVKD. This CDR3 region has 14 residues. The CDR3 spells CATLAGYSYNEQFF. The CDR3 nucleotides are TGTGCCACGTTAGCGGGGTATAGCTACAATGAGCAGTTCTTC.

The gene calls are TRBV7-2 and TRBJ2-7, with D possibly being TRBD1 (6 bases). From germline, CDR1 is SGHTA and CDR2 FQGNSA. This CDR3 comprises 14 residues. The V gene lost 2 bases and the J gene lost 3 bases, with 11 bases spanning the gap. CDR3 nucleotides: TGTGCCAGCAGCTTACAGGGGATAGTCTACGAGCAGTACTTC. Translation gives CASSLQGIVYEQYF.

The V call is TRBV10-3, the J call TRBJ1-1; D may be TRBD1 (5 bases). Trimming stripped 7 bases from V and 1 base from J, with 10 bases between. The CDR3 runs to 13 residues. Per germline, CDR1 ENHRY and CDR2 SYGVKD. The CDR3 protein is CAIKETANTEAFF. Here the CDR3 DNA reads TGTGCCATCAAGGAGACAGCGAACACTGAAGCTTTCTTT.

The genes are TRBV5-1 and TRBJ2-3; perhaps TRBD1 as D (5 bases). The CDR3 is 17 amino acids. The germline V gene encodes CDR1 SGHRS and CDR2 YFSETQ. The V gene lost 0 bases and the J gene lost 2 bases, with 16 bases spanning the gap. The CDR3: CASSLDPGRRITDTQYF. The CDR3 DNA is TGCGCCAGCAGCTTGGATCCAGGGCGTCGGATCACAGATACGCAGTATTTT.

On this clone: Different DNA sequences within this sample yield the same CDR3. This sequence joins TRBV3-1 (or the pseudogene TRBV3-2) and TRBJ2-7; D is undetermined. This CDR3 is 11 amino acids long. The V and J ends lost 1 base and 5 bases respectively, with 3 bases between them. Germline CDR1 and CDR2: LGHDT and YNNKEL (reference sequence). DNA of the CDR3: TGTGCCAGCAGCCAAGTAGACGAGCAGTACTTC. Translation gives CASSQVDEQYF.

The chain links TRBV6-2 or TRBV6-3 to TRBJ1-5; unclear D gene. In germline, CDR1 is MNHEY, CDR2 SVGEGT. The CDR3 runs 18 residues. Deletions cut 6 bases from V and 1 base from J, with 22 bases between. In DNA, the CDR3 is TGTGCCAGCAGCAGGCCGGGCTCCGGACGAGTAAGCAATCAGCCCCAGCATTTT. It codes for CASSRPGSGRVSNQPQHF.

The chain couples TRBV6-2 or TRBV6-3 to TRBJ2-2, with 11 bases aligning to TRBD1. The CDR3 length is 19 residues. After removal of 4 bases from V and 6 bases from J, the junction contained 16 bases not matched to a gene. Per germline, CDR1 MNHEY and CDR2 SVGEGT. CDR3 protein: CASSSHVGRDRGRAGELFF. The CDR3 DNA reads as TGTGCCAGCAGTTCTCACGTGGGACGGGACAGGGGGAGGGCCGGGGAGCTGTTTTTT.

The chain uses TRBV11-2 and TRBJ2-5; D unresolved. CDR1 is SGHAT, CDR2 FQNNGV, per germline. The CDR3 consists of 13 residues. V lost 2 bases and J lost 1, with 5 bases in between. For the CDR3, the DNA is TGTGCCAGCAGCTTAAGTTTCCAAGAGACCCAGTACTTC. It encodes CASSLSFQETQYF. Filled out from reference TRBV11-2 and TRBJ2-5, the complete variable domain reads EAGVAQSPRYKIIEKRQSVAFWCNPISGHATLYWYQQILGQGPKLLIQFQNNGVVDDSQLPKDRFSAERLKGVDSTLKIQPAKLEDSAVYLCASSLSFQETQYFGPGTRLLVL.

The chain is built from TRBV6-1 and TRBJ1-1; D remains unclear. Looked up from germline, CDR1 is MNHNS and CDR2 is SASEGT. The CDR3 has 15 amino acids. The ends were cut back, 2 bases at V and 0 bases at J, with 10 bases in the middle. CDR3 residues: CASSEIGGLNTEAFF. In DNA, the CDR3 is TGTGCCAGCAGTGAAATTGGTGGCTTGAACACTGAAGCTTTCTTT.

This chain uses TRBV11-3 with TRBJ1-1; 10 bases fit TRBD1. Trimming took 4 bases from V and 11 from J; bases not matched to a gene: 7. CDR1 and CDR2 from the germline V gene are SGHNT and YENEEA. The length of the CDR3 is 13 residues. CDR3 in DNA: TGTGCCAGCAGCTCAAACGACAGGGGGCGGGCTTTCTTT. Encoded protein: CASSSNDRGRAFF. Full variable domain (outside the CDR3, taken from reference TRBV11-3 and TRBJ1-1): EAGVVQSPRYKIIEKKQPVAFWCNPISGHNTLYWYLQNLGQGPELLIRYENEEAVDDSQLPKDRFSAERLKGVDSTLKIQPAELGDSAVYLCASSSNDRGRAFFGQGTRLTVV.

This clone appeared once. The chain carries TRBV20-1 and TRBJ2-1; D ambiguous. Trimming took off 3 bases at V and 0 bases at J, with 9 bases between the two ends. The length of the CDR3 is 14 residues. The germline V gene has CDR1 DFQATT and CDR2 SNEGSKA (reference sequence). CDR3 in DNA: TGCAGTGCTAGTAAGAGGAGCTCCTACAATGAGCAGTTCTTC. Translation: CSASKRSSYNEQFF.

This chain joins TRBV6-5 and TRBJ1-1; 7 nucleotides align to TRBD1. This CDR3 comprises 15 residues. CDR1 is MNHEY, CDR2 SVGAGI, per germline. Trimming at V came to 11 bases and at J to 4 bases, leaving 16 bases not matched to a gene. The CDR3 bases are TGTGCCGTCTGGGGGGCCGGGACAGTGGTCACTGAAGCTTTCTTT. The encoded protein is CAVWGAGTVVTEAFF.

The V gene is TRBV2, the J gene TRBJ2-4, with TRBD2 matching over 13 bases. The V segment lost 6 bases and the J segment 0 bases; nucleotides outside the gene matches: 8. Germline CDR1 reads SNHLY; CDR2 reads FYNNEI. The CDR3 has 18 amino acids. The chain's CDR3 is CASRMTSGGTLAKNIQYF. As DNA, the CDR3 is TGTGCCAGCAGGATGACTAGCGGGGGGACCCTAGCCAAAAACATTCAGTACTTC.

The chain couples TRBV3-1 (or the pseudogene TRBV3-2) to TRBJ1-1; weak D call: TRBD1 (5 bases). There are 12 residues in the CDR3. The germline V gene has CDR1 LGHDT and CDR2 YNNKEL (reference sequence). V was clipped by 5 bases and J by 7 bases, with 11 bases between them. CDR3 residues: CASSSQQGEAFF. CDR3 in DNA: TGTGCCAGCAGCTCCCAGCAGGGTGAAGCTTTCTTT.

The J gene is TRBJ1-1, the V gene TRBV7-3; D may be TRBD1 (6 bases). Germline-derived CDR1 and CDR2 are SGHTA and FQGTGA. CDR3 size: 14 residues. With 5 bases removed from V and 2 bases from J, the gap between germline ends came to 12 bases. This chain's CDR3 is CASSNTGPNTEAFF. In DNA, the CDR3 is TGTGCCAGCAGCAATACAGGGCCCAACACTGAAGCTTTCTTT.

The chain recombines TRBV2 with TRBJ2-7, with D possibly TRBD1 on 6 matching bases. Germline CDR1 and CDR2: SNHLY and FYNNEI. V dropped 5 bases and J dropped 6 bases, with 20 bases sitting between them. The CDR3 covers 15 residues. CDR3 amino acids: CASSPPGQGGFEQYF. DNA of the CDR3: TGTGCCAGCAGTCCCCCGGGCCAAGGGGGATTCGAGCAGTACTTC.

The rearrangement uses TRBV5-1 and TRBJ1-2; D is ambiguous. The germline CDR1 and CDR2 sequences are SGHRS and YFSETQ. The CDR3 spans 15 residues. Deletions cut 0 bases from V and 8 bases from J, with 17 bases between. The CDR3 here is CASSLEGTPSGGYTF. CDR3 coding DNA: TGCGCCAGCAGCTTGGAGGGCACGCCCTCGGGCGGCTACACCTTC.

J is TRBJ2-1 and V is TRBV28; D unclear. Germline-derived CDR1 and CDR2 are MDHEN and SYDVKM. Trimming left V 7 bases short and J 2 bases short, with 12 bases between. The CDR3 totals 14 residues. The DNA for the CDR3 is TGTGCCAGCACGGAACGGGTGACCTACAATGAGCAGTTCTTC. As protein: CASTERVTYNEQFF.

The genes are TRBV7-6 and TRBJ2-1; no clear D. V gave up 2 bases and J gave up 7 bases, with 9 bases separating them. The V gene's germline CDR1 is SGHVS and CDR2 FNYEAQ. The CDR3 runs to 13 residues. DNA of the CDR3: TGTGCCAGCAGCTTACAGGCTAGGAATGAGCAGTTCTTC. Protein product: CASSLQARNEQFF.

This chain links TRBV18 with TRBJ1-5; a possible D gene is TRBD1 (6 bases). In germline, CDR1 is KGHSH, CDR2 LQKENI. V shed 1 base and J shed 2 bases, with 15 bases lying between them. The CDR3 loop spans 17 amino acids. CDR3 loop: CASSPRGQGIGNQPQHF. In DNA form, the CDR3 reads TGTGCCAGCTCACCACGTGGGCAGGGGATTGGCAATCAGCCCCAGCATTTT.

The V and J genes are TRBV7-9 and TRBJ2-3; D perhaps matches TRBD2 (5 bases). Germline lookup yields CDR1 SEHNR and CDR2 FQNEAQ (reference sequence). Trimming stripped 5 bases from V and 2 bases from J, with 11 bases between. This CDR3 region has 14 residues. DNA for the CDR3: TGTGCCAGCAGCGACTTGCTAGCCACAGATACGCAGTATTTT. It specifies CASSDLLATDTQYF.

About this clone: Within the sample, other DNA sequences also encode this same CDR3. This chain uses TRBV20-1 with TRBJ1-1, with unresolved D. CDR1 DFQATT and CDR2 SNEGSKA come from the germline V gene (reference sequence). V was pared by 6 bases and J by 0 bases, with 5 bases between. The CDR3 runs 11 residues. The CDR3 DNA reads TGCAGTGCCCTCCTGAACACTGAAGCTTTCTTT. It is translated as CSALLNTEAFF.

The V gene is TRBV6-5, the J gene TRBJ1-2; TRBD1 aligns across 10 bases. Germline CDR1 is MNHEY and CDR2 is SVGAGI. Germline trimming cut 5 bases from V and 7 bases from J; bases unmatched to any gene: 7. The CDR3 totals 14 residues. CDR3 in amino acids: CASSRDRGTSGYTF. DNA of the CDR3: TGTGCCAGCAGTCGGGACAGGGGAACGAGTGGCTACACCTTC.

The chain carries TRBV30 and TRBJ1-2; no definite D call. The ends were cut back, 4 bases at V and 4 bases at J, with 7 bases in the middle. The CDR3 is 11 residues long. CDR1 is GTSNPN and CDR2 is SVGIG in the germline V gene (reference sequence). The CDR3 region is CAWNEAYGYTF. CDR3 bases: TGTGCCTGGAATGAGGCCTATGGCTACACCTTC.

This sequence joins TRBV5-5 and TRBJ2-7; TRBD2 matches 14 bases. With 1 base clipped from V and 3 bases from J, the junction kept 9 bases outside the gene matches. Germline CDR1 and CDR2: SGHKS and YYEKEE (reference sequence). The CDR3 loop spans 18 amino acids. In nucleotides, the CDR3 is TGTGCCAGCAGCTTGAGGGCGGGGACTAGCGGGGGAAGCTACGAGCAGTACTTC. Protein product: CASSLRAGTSGGSYEQYF.